This section outlines one TCR beta chain sequence together with its context. The data derive from a study of blood T cell repertoires in COVID-19. This CDR3 contains 16 residues. Losses at the gene ends were 6 bases for V and 0 bases for J; bases not matched to a gene: 4. Germline lookup yields CDR1 KGHDR and CDR2 SFDVKD. Method: immunoSEQ multiplex PCR; TCRdb's copy keeps in-frame clones and lacks some. The profile shows approximately 350,000 clones, roughly 84% of them singletons. The chain recombines TRBV24-1 with TRBJ2-2, with 9 bases fitting TRBD1. The receptor's source is a woman aged 25-40 years who had recovered from COVID-19. Sequencing input: PBMCs or T cells enriched from blood (not recorded which). CDR3 sequence reads: CATSPQGATNTGELFF. Written as DNA, the CDR3 is TGTGCCACCAGTCCACAGGGGGCGACGAACACCGGGGAGCTGTTTTTT.